Below are 28 T cell receptor beta chains sequenced from a single sample in a study of T cell changes during pregnancy in multiple sclerosis. Assay: immunoSEQ multiplex PCR; the TCRdb copy retains only in-frame clones and omits some. Counted here are 25,000 to 40,000 clones, roughly 87% occurring once; the ten biggest clones make up 6% to 9%. Here the sequenced sample was CD8+ T cells from peripheral blood mononuclear cells, taken before pregnancy. These receptor sequences come from a female donor with multiple sclerosis, enrolled in a pregnancy study.

This clone was seen a single time. The chain couples TRBV30 to TRBJ2-5, with 11 bases that match TRBD1. The germline V gene has CDR1 GTSNPN and CDR2 SVGIG (reference sequence). V was pared by 4 bases and J by 1 base, with 2 bases of the junction left unmatched. CDR3 size: 14 residues. The CDR3 DNA follows: TGTGCCTGGACCGGGACAGGGGGCCAAGAGACCCAGTACTTC. Protein: CAWTGTGGQETQYF.

V and J are TRBV7-8 and TRBJ1-2; 7 nucleotides line up with TRBD1. Germline values: CDR1 SGHVS, CDR2 FQNEAQ. V shed 1 base and J 5 bases; nucleotides not matched to a gene: 22. CDR3 size: 20 residues. DNA for the CDR3: TGTGCCAGCAGCTTAGTTCAGGACACCTTGTGGGGAAGGGGGCTTTATGGCTACACCTTC. Its translation is CASSLVQDTLWGRGLYGYTF.

The V gene is TRBV9, the J gene TRBJ2-1, with 12 bases identical to TRBD1. The germline CDR1 and CDR2 sequences are SGDLS and YYNGEE. CDR3 length: 16 residues. V was clipped by 1 base and J by 8 bases; unmatched bases: 7. CDR3 coding DNA: TGTGCCAGCAGCGTATTTTCCGGGACAGGGGGCTATGAGCAGTTCTTC. The encoded protein is CASSVFSGTGGYEQFF.

The chain is built from TRBV4-3 and TRBJ1-5; D uncertain. This CDR3 is 14 amino acids long. Germline V gives CDR1 LGHNA, CDR2 YSLEER. V lost 0 bases to trimming and J lost 9 bases, with 12 bases between them. Written as DNA, the CDR3 is TGCGCCAGCAGCCAAGACCGGGGAAATGGGCCCCAGCATTTT. It encodes CASSQDRGNGPQHF.

V usage is TRBV10-3 and J usage is TRBJ1-2; TRBD1 agrees at 9 bases. Germline V gives CDR1 ENHRY, CDR2 SYGVKD. CDR3 length equals 15 residues. V was clipped by 0 bases and J by 5 bases; unmatched bases: 4. CDR3: CAISESSQGAYGYTF. The CDR3, as DNA: TGTGCCATCAGTGAGTCCTCACAGGGGGCGTATGGCTACACCTTC.

In its sample, this clone was seen once. The chain carries TRBV18 and TRBJ2-1; D might be TRBD1 (5 bases). The germline CDR1 and CDR2 sequences are KGHSH and LQKENI. There are 14 residues in the CDR3. V shed 5 bases and J shed 9 bases, with 17 bases lying between them. The CDR3 reads CASSGSGRASEQFF. CDR3 coding DNA: TGTGCCAGCTCAGGCTCAGGCAGGGCGAGTGAGCAGTTCTTC.

The chain uses TRBV18 and TRBJ2-1; D unresolved. The V and J ends lost 0 bases and 6 bases respectively, with 12 bases between them. From germline, CDR1 is KGHSH and CDR2 LQKENI. The CDR3 is made up of 15 amino acids. CDR3 in DNA: TGTGCCAGCTCACCACCGGTCGTAGCCGTCAATGAGCAGTTCTTC. Translation: CASSPPVVAVNEQFF.

This chain links TRBV4-1 with TRBJ2-7; TRBD2 might be the D (6 bases). Germline lookup yields CDR1 MGHRA and CDR2 YSYEKL. This CDR3 contains 16 residues. The germline V and J ends were trimmed by 1 base and 0 bases, with 13 bases remaining between them. CDR3 region: CASSQAVGGFSYEQYF. CDR3 nucleotide sequence: TGCGCCAGCAGCCAAGCGGTCGGGGGATTCTCCTACGAGCAGTACTTC.

This rearrangement joins TRBV19 to TRBJ2-6; no definite D call. CDR1 and CDR2 (germline): LNHDA, SQIVND (reference sequence). The V end was cut by 5 bases, the J end by 4 bases, with 12 bases between. CDR3 length: 15 residues. In DNA, the CDR3 is TGTGCCAGTAGTGCCGCAGGATCCGGGGCCAACGTCCTGACTTTC. It encodes CASSAAGSGANVLTF. The full variable domain, with the rest looked up from reference TRBV19 and TRBJ2-6, is DGGITQSPKYLFRKEGQNVTLSCEQNLNHDAMYWYRQDPGQGLRLIYYSQIVNDFQKGDIAEGYSVSREKKESFPLTVTSAQKNPTAFYLCASSAAGSGANVLTFGAGSRLTVL.

The chain recombines TRBV16 with TRBJ1-3; 7 nucleotides agree with TRBD1. J was trimmed by 4 bases and V by 4 bases; bases with no gene match: 10. This CDR3 comprises 16 residues. Germline V lookup: CDR1 KGHSY, CDR2 FQNENV. The DNA of the CDR3 is TGTGCCAGCAGCCTCAACGGAGGGACAGTAGGAAACACCATATATTTT. Its translation is CASSLNGGTVGNTIYF.

The genes are TRBV4-3 and TRBJ2-3; D is ambiguous. CDR3 size: 12 residues. Germline lookup yields CDR1 LGHNA and CDR2 YSLEER. Trimming cost V 0 bases and J 14 bases, with 12 bases left between them. This CDR3 reads CASSQEGGTPYF. The CDR3 bases are TGCGCCAGCAGCCAAGAAGGCGGCACACCGTATTTT.

This clone was seen only a few times. This sequence joins TRBV6-6 and TRBJ2-1; TRBD2 matches 7 bases. Germline assignment: CDR1 MNHNY and CDR2 SVGAGI (reference sequence). V dropped 8 bases and J dropped 4; count of bases not matched to a gene: 11. CDR3 length: 15 residues. The CDR3 coding sequence is TGTGCCAGCGTACCCCAGACGGGGGGTTACAATGAGCAGTTCTTC. Translation: CASVPQTGGYNEQFF.

V usage is TRBV5-1 and J usage is TRBJ2-7, with TRBD2 matching over 8 bases. J was trimmed by 5 bases and V by 2 bases; bases with no gene match: 6. CDR1 and CDR2 (germline): SGHRS, YFSETQ. The CDR3 has 14 residues. CDR3 loop: CASSFSGIVDEQYF. The CDR3, as DNA: TGCGCCAGCAGCTTTAGCGGGATTGTCGACGAGCAGTACTTC.

V gene TRBV30 combines with J gene TRBJ2-3; D unclear. The CDR3 runs 13 residues. CDR1 GTSNPN and CDR2 SVGIG come from the germline V gene (reference sequence). Trimming pared 3 bases from V and 5 bases from J, leaving 12 bases between. CDR3 in amino acids: CAWSYGSRDTQYF. DNA of the CDR3: TGTGCCTGGAGCTACGGTAGTCGAGATACGCAGTATTTT. The full variable domain, in which reference TRBV30 and TRBJ2-3 provide the parts outside the CDR3, is SQTIHQWPATLVQPVGSPLSLECTVEGTSNPNLYWYRQAAGRGLQLLFYSVGIGQISSEVPQNLSASRPQDRQFILSSKKLLLSDSGFYLCAWSYGSRDTQYFGPGTRLTVL.

This rearrangement joins TRBV5-1 to TRBJ1-1; a weak D match, TRBD1 (6 bases). The germline V gene encodes CDR1 SGHRS and CDR2 YFSETQ. Trimming removed 0 bases from V and 3 bases from J, with 9 bases in between. CDR3 length: 14 residues. The CDR3 coding sequence is TGCGCCAGCAGCTTGGCATCAGGGGACACTGAAGCTTTCTTT. It encodes CASSLASGDTEAFF.

The chain links TRBV5-1 to TRBJ1-1; D gene ambiguous. The CDR3 contains 15 residues. Trimming took off 0 bases at V and 0 bases at J, with 9 bases between the two ends. Germline V gene sequence: CDR1 SGHRS, CDR2 YFSETQ. DNA of the CDR3: TGCGCCAGCAGCTTGGACAGCATAATGAACACTGAAGCTTTCTTT. Protein product: CASSLDSIMNTEAFF. The full variable domain, its missing parts supplied by reference TRBV5-1 and TRBJ1-1, is KAGVTQTPRYLIKTRGQQVTLSCSPISGHRSVSWYQQTPGQGLQFLFEYFSETQRNKGNFPGRFSGRQFSNSRSEMNVSTLELGDSALYLCASSLDSIMNTEAFFGQGTRLTVV.

The chain uses TRBV2 and TRBJ1-5; TRBD1 agrees at 7 bases. The germline CDR1 and CDR2 sequences are SNHLY and FYNNEI. V was clipped by 6 bases and J by 0 bases; unmatched bases: 5. This CDR3 region has 15 residues. This CDR3 is CASRGTGDSNQPQHF. Written as DNA, the CDR3 is TGTGCCAGCAGGGGAACAGGGGATAGCAATCAGCCCCAGCATTTT.

The V and J genes are TRBV6-1 and TRBJ2-3; 10 nucleotides line up with TRBD1. Germline assignment: CDR1 MNHNS and CDR2 SASEGT. The CDR3 loop spans 15 amino acids. With V trimmed by 1 base and J by 4 bases, 2 bases remained unmatched. DNA for the CDR3: TGTGCCAGCAGTGAAGGACAGGGGGCCCCAGATACGCAGTATTTT. It specifies CASSEGQGAPDTQYF.

This chain connects TRBV18 to TRBJ1-1, with 8 bases lining up with TRBD1. V shed 2 bases and J 4 bases; nucleotides not matched to a gene: 6. Germline-derived CDR1 and CDR2 are KGHSH and LQKENI. This CDR3 is 15 amino acids long. CDR3 sequence reads: CASSPSDRGATEAFF. CDR3 in DNA: TGTGCCAGCTCACCATCCGACAGGGGCGCCACTGAAGCTTTCTTT.

V is TRBV6-5 and J is TRBJ2-2; D perhaps matches TRBD1 (6 bases). The ends were cut back, 2 bases at V and 4 bases at J, with 14 bases in the middle. The CDR3 sequence is 16 residues long. Germline V CDR1 and CDR2: MNHEY, SVGAGI. The CDR3 bases are TGTGCCAGCAGTTACGGGGGCCATCCGGCCACCGGGGAGCTGTTTTTT. This encodes CASSYGGHPATGELFF.

The chain is built from TRBV27 and TRBJ2-2; D call uncertain. The CDR3 sequence is 12 residues long. The germline V gene has CDR1 MNHEY and CDR2 SMNVEV (reference sequence). Trimming shortened V by 8 bases and J by 4 bases, and 8 bases separated the two germline ends. The chain's CDR3 is CASSLGTGELFF. The CDR3 DNA reads TGTGCCAGCTCCCTCGGCACCGGGGAGCTGTTTTTT.

V is TRBV7-2 and J is TRBJ2-7; D uncertain. The germline V and J ends were trimmed by 3 bases and 0 bases, with 6 bases remaining between them. The CDR3 is 13 residues long. Germline CDR1 is SGHTA and CDR2 is FQGNSA. CDR3 in DNA: TGTGCCAGCAGCTTCCCGAGCTCCTACGAGCAGTACTTC. Amino acids: CASSFPSSYEQYF.

The chain uses TRBV6-5 and TRBJ2-3; 9 positions agree with TRBD2. J gave up 6 bases and V 0 bases, and 1 base lay outside the gene matches. The CDR3 length is 14 residues. Germline CDR1 is MNHEY and CDR2 is SVGAGI. CDR3 sequence: CASSYSSGSDTQYF. CDR3 nucleotide sequence: TGTGCCAGCAGTTACTCTAGCGGGAGTGATACGCAGTATTTT.

The chain employs TRBV4-2 and TRBJ2-7; 9 bases align to TRBD2. The V gene's germline CDR1 is LGHNA and CDR2 YNFKEQ. V shed 4 bases and J 0 bases; nucleotides not matched to a gene: 10. The CDR3 spans 17 residues. This CDR3 is CASSPPPGSGSSYEQYF. The CDR3 DNA is TGTGCCAGCAGCCCCCCCCCGGGTAGCGGGAGCTCCTACGAGCAGTACTTC.

The chain is built from TRBV5-1 and TRBJ2-7; D is perhaps TRBD2 (5 bases). Trimming removed 4 bases from V and 0 bases from J, with 8 bases in between. Germline V CDR1 and CDR2: SGHRS, YFSETQ. CDR3 length equals 13 residues. CDR3 coding DNA: TGCGCCAGCAGCCTCGGGAACTCCTACGAGCAGTACTTC. It codes for CASSLGNSYEQYF.

This clone was picked up one time. The V and J genes are TRBV4-3 and TRBJ2-1; possibly TRBD2 for D (5 bases). The CDR3 runs 15 residues. Trimming removed 0 bases from V and 2 bases from J, with 8 bases in between. Looked up from germline, CDR1 is LGHNA and CDR2 is YSLEER. CDR3 bases: TGCGCCAGCAGCCAAGAGAGGGCCACCTACAATGAGCAGTTCTTC. It codes for CASSQERATYNEQFF.

This chain joins TRBV5-4 and TRBJ2-3; 13 bases agree with TRBD2. The CDR3 has 16 amino acids. With V trimmed by 4 bases and J by 6 bases, 8 bases remained unmatched. Germline CDR1 is SGHNT and CDR2 is YYREEE (reference sequence). In DNA form, the CDR3 reads TGTGCCAGCAGCATGGGACTAGCGGGGTCCCCCGATACGCAGTATTTT. Translation gives CASSMGLAGSPDTQYF.

The chain uses TRBV6-4 and TRBJ2-1, with D perhaps matching TRBD1 (5 bases). CDR1 and CDR2 from the germline V gene are MRHNA and SNTAGT. The CDR3 sequence is 11 residues long. V lost 2 bases to trimming and J lost 9 bases, with 5 bases between them. The CDR3 nucleotides are TGTGCCAGCAGTGACCAGGGTGAGCAGTTCTTC. It encodes CASSDQGEQFF.